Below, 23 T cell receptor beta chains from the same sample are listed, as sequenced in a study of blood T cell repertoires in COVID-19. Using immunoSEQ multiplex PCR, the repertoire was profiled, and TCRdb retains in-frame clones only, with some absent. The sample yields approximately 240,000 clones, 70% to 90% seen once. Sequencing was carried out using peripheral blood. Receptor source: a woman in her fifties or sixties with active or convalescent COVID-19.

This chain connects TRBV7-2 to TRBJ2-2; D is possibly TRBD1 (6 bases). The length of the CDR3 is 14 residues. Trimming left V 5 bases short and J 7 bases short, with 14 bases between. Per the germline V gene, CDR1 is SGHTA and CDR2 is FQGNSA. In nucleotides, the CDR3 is TGTGCCAGCAGCATACAGGGAGTAGGCGGGGAGCTGTTTTTT. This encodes CASSIQGVGGELFF.

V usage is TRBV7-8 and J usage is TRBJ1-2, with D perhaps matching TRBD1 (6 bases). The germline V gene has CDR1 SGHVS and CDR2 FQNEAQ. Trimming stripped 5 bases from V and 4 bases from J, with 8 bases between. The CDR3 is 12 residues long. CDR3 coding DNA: TGTGCCAGCAGCCTGACAGGCTATGGCTACACCTTC. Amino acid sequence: CASSLTGYGYTF.

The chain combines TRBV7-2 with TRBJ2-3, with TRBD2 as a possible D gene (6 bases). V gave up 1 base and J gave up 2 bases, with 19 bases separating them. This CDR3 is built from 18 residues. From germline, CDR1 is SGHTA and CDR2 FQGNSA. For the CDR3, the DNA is TGTGCCAGCAGCTTAGACCCGGGGGACCAAAAACCCACAGATACGCAGTATTTT. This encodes CASSLDPGDQKPTDTQYF.

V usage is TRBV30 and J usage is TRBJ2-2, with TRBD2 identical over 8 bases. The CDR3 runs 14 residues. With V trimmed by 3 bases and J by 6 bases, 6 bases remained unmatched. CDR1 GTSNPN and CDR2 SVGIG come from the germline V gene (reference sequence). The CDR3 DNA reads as TGTGCCTGGAGACCCGGGACTAGATCCGGGGAGCTGTTTTTT. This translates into CAWRPGTRSGELFF.

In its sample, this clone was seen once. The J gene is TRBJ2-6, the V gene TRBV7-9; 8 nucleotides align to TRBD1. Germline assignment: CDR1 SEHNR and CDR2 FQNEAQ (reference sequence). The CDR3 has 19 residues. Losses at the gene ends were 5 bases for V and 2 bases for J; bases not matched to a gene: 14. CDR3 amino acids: CASSRQIQGGLAGANVLTF. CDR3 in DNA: TGTGCCAGCAGCCGACAAATACAGGGGGGCTTAGCTGGGGCCAACGTCCTGACTTTC. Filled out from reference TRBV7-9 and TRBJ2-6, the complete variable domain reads DTGVSQNPRHKITKRGQNVTFRCDPISEHNRLYWYRQTLGQGPEFLTYFQNEAQLEKSRLLSDRFSAERPKGSFSTLEIQRTEQGDSAMYLCASSRQIQGGLAGANVLTFGAGSRLTVL.

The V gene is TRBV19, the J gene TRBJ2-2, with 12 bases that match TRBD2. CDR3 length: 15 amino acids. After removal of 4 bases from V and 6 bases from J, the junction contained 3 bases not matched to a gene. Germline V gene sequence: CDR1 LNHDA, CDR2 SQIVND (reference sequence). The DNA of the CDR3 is TGTGCCAGTAGTACTAGCGGGGGGGCCGCCGGGGAGCTGTTTTTT. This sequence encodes CASSTSGGAAGELFF.

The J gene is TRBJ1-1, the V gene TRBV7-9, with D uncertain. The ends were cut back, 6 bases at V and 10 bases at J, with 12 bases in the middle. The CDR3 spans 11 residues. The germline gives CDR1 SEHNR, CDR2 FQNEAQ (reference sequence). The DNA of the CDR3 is TGTGCCAGCAGTTTGCAGACGGGAGCTTTCTTT. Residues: CASSLQTGAFF.

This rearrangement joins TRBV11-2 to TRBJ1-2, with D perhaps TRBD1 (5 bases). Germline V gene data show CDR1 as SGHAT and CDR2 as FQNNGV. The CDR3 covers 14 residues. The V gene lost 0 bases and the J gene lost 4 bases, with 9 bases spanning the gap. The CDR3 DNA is TGTGCCAGCAGCTTAGATCCGGGGGTCTATGGCTACACCTTC. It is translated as CASSLDPGVYGYTF.

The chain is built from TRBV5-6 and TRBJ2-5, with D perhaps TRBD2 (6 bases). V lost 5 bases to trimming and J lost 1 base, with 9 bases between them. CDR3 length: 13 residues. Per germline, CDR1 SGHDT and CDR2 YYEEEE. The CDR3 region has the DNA TGTGCCAGCAGTGGCGGGGCCCAAGAGACCCAGTACTTC. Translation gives CASSGGAQETQYF.

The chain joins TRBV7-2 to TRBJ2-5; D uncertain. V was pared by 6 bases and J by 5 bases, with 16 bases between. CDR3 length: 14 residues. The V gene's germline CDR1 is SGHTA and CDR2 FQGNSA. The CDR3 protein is CASSPPERRETQYF. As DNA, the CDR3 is TGTGCCAGCAGTCCGCCGGAGAGACGGGAGACCCAGTACTTC.

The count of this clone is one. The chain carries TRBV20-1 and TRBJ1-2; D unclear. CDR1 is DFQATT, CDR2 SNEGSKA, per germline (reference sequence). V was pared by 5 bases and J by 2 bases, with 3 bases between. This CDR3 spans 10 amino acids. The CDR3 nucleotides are TGCAGTGCTCCGAACTATGGCTACACCTTC. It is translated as CSAPNYGYTF.

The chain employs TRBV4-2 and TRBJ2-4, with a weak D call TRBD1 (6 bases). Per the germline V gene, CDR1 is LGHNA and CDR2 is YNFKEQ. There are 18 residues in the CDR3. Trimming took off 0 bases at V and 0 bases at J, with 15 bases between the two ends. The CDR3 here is CASSQDRRTELAKNIQYF. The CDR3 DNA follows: TGTGCCAGCAGCCAAGATCGCAGGACAGAACTAGCCAAAAACATTCAGTACTTC.

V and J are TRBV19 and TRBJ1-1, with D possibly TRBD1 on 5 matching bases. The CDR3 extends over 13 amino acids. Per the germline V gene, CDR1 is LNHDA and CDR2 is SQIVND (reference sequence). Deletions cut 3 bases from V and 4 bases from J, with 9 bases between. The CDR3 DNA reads TGTGCCAGTAGTATGTGGGGGGGCACTGAAGCTTTCTTT. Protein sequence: CASSMWGGTEAFF.

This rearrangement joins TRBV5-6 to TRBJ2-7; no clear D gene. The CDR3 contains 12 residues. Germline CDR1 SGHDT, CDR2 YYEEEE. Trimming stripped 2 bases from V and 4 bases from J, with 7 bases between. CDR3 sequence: CASSFGEYEQYF. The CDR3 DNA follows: TGTGCCAGCAGCTTCGGAGAGTACGAGCAGTACTTC.

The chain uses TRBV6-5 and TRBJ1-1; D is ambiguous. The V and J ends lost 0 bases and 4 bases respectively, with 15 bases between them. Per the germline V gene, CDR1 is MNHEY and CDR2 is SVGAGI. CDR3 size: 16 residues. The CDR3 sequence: CASSYSAGASGTEAFF. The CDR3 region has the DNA TGTGCCAGCAGTTACTCAGCAGGTGCTAGCGGCACTGAAGCTTTCTTT.

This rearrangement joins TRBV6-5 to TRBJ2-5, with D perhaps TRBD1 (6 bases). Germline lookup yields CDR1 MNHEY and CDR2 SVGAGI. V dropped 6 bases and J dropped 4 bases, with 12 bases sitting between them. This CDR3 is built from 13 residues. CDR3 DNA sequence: TGTGCCAGCAGCGTTGTCAGGGGAGAGACCCAGTACTTC. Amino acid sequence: CASSVVRGETQYF.

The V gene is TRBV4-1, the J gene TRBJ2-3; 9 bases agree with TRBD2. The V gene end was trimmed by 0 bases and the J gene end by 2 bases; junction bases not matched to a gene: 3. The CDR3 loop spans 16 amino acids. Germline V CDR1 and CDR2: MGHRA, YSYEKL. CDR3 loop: CASSQETSGYTDTQYF. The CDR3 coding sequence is TGCGCCAGCAGCCAAGAGACTAGCGGCTACACAGATACGCAGTATTTT.

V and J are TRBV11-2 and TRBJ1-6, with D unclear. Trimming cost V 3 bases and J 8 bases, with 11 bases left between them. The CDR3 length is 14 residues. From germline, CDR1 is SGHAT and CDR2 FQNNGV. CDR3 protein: CASSFGGPDSPLHF. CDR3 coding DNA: TGTGCCAGCAGCTTTGGAGGGCCGGATTCACCCCTCCACTTT.

The CDR3 sequence is CASSQVGGADEQFF. The CDR3 bases are TGCGCCAGCAGCCAAGTTGGCGGGGCAGATGAGCAGTTCTTC. J is TRBJ2-1 and V is TRBV4-1; D perhaps matches TRBD2 (6 bases). The germline V gene has CDR1 MGHRA and CDR2 YSYEKL. The CDR3 sequence is 14 residues long. With 1 base removed from V and 8 bases from J, the gap between germline ends came to 12 bases.

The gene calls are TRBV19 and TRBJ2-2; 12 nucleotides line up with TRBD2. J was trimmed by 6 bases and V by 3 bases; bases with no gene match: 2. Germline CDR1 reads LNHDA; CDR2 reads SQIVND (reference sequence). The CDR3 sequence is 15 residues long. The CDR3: CASSIWTSGAGELFF. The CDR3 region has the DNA TGTGCCAGTAGTATCTGGACTAGCGGGGCCGGGGAGCTGTTTTTT.

The CDR3, as DNA: TGCGCCAGCAGCTTAGTTCTGAGCTCTGGGGCCAACGTCCTGACTTTC. Amino acids: CASSLVLSSGANVLTF. The rearrangement uses TRBV5-1 and TRBJ2-6; D not certain. CDR1 and CDR2 (germline): SGHRS, YFSETQ. The V end lost 2 bases, the J end lost 0 bases, and 9 bases lay between the germline ends. This CDR3 contains 16 residues.

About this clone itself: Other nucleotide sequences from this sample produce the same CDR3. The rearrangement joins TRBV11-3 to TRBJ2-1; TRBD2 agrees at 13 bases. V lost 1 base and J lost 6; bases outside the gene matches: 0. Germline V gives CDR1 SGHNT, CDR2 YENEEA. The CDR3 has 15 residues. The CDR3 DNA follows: TGTGCCAGCAGCTTAGGGACTAGCGGGGGCAATGAGCAGTTCTTC. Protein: CASSLGTSGGNEQFF.

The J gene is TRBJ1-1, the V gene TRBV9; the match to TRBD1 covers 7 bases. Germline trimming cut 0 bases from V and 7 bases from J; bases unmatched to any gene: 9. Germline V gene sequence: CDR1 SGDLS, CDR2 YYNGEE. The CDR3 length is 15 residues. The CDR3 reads CASSVEPGGVGEAFF. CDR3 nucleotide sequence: TGTGCCAGCAGCGTAGAGCCAGGGGGTGTAGGTGAAGCTTTCTTT.